This T cell receptor beta chain was found in a study of blood T cells in healthy people across ages. In the case of this clonotype: Its antigen is not identified.

Through a sample-barcoded 5' primer and a J-beta primer mix, a second PCR was run for about 6 to 12 cycles. TCRdb reanalysed the 5' RACE reads using MiXCR and keeps one entry per CDR3 protein. The sample carries some 550,000 distinct CDR3 sequences, more than 45% recorded once. Trimming took off 6 bases at V and 4 bases at J, with 15 bases between the two ends. CDR3 length: 14 residues. The germline V gene has CDR1 MNHEY and CDR2 SVGEGT. Study-level findings and limits: The long-lived group displayed more naive CD4+ cells, plus higher diversity, than the aged donors did.

Per individual sample, total RNA of at least 5 micrograms was extracted. This clonotype was obtained from a man older than 75 in good health. The material sequenced was blood. This chain links TRBV6-2 or TRBV6-3 with TRBJ1-2; a weak D match, TRBD1 (6 bases). The CDR3 nucleotides read TGTGCCAGCAGACCGGACAGTTTGGGCTATGGCTACACCTTC. Its protein is CASRPDSLGYGYTF.